The 6 T cell receptor beta chains in this list originate from one sample, sequenced in a study of blood T cell repertoires in COVID-19. The assay was immunoSEQ multiplex PCR, and TCRdb's table has in-frame clones only and misses some. The sample has about 500,000 clones; around 90% are singletons. The sequenced sample consisted of PBMCs or T cells enriched from blood (not recorded which). These receptors came from a woman between 18 and 29 years old who had recovered from COVID-19.

The rearrangement links TRBV2 to TRBJ2-6, with 10 bases lining up with TRBD1. CDR1 is SNHLY, CDR2 FYNNEI, per germline. V shed 7 bases and J 2 bases; nucleotides not matched to a gene: 14. This CDR3 is built from 19 residues. The CDR3 sequence is CASTKLSGTGAPGANVLTF. The CDR3 coding sequence is TGTGCCAGCACAAAACTGTCCGGGACAGGGGCTCCTGGGGCCAACGTCCTGACTTTC.

The rearrangement joins TRBV30 to TRBJ2-6; tentatively, D is TRBD2 (6 bases). Germline V gives CDR1 GTSNPN, CDR2 SVGIG (reference sequence). The V end was cut by 1 base, the J end by 2 bases, with 15 bases between. The CDR3 runs to 17 residues. Here the CDR3 reads CAWSAPRGGAGANVLTF. The CDR3 DNA is TGTGCCTGGAGTGCCCCCAGAGGAGGGGCTGGGGCCAACGTCCTGACTTTC. The full variable domain, in which reference TRBV30 and TRBJ2-6 provide the parts outside the CDR3, is SQTIHQWPATLVQPVGSPLSLECTVEGTSNPNLYWYRQAAGRGLQLLFYSVGIGQISSEVPQNLSASRPQDRQFILSSKKLLLSDSGFYLCAWSAPRGGAGANVLTFGAGSRLTVL.

Only one count was recorded for this clone. The rearrangement joins TRBV12-5 to TRBJ2-7; D gene uncertain. Trimming shortened V by 2 bases and J by 6 bases, and 11 bases separated the two germline ends. CDR3 length: 13 residues. Germline V gene sequence: CDR1 LGHNT, CDR2 FRNRAP. The CDR3, as DNA: TGTGCTAGTGGTTTGAGATGGGCCGGCGAGCAGTACTTC. The encoded protein is CASGLRWAGEQYF.

The V and J genes are TRBV10-3 and TRBJ1-2; D remains unclear. The V end was cut by 4 bases, the J end by 6 bases, with 9 bases between. There are 12 residues in the CDR3. Per the germline V gene, CDR1 is ENHRY and CDR2 is SYGVKD. CDR3 region: CAISATVDGYTF. DNA of the CDR3: TGTGCCATCAGTGCAACAGTCGATGGCTACACCTTC.

The rearrangement links TRBV21-1 to TRBJ2-7; no check of the table's D call, TRBD2, against the DNA was made. TRBV21-1 is described as a pseudogene. The CDR3 is 15 amino acids. This CDR3 is CAYPREGPSPYEQYF. CDR3 sequence (DNA): TGTGCCTACCCGCGAGAGGGTCCCTCTCCCTACGAGCAGTACTTC.

The chain recombines TRBV30 with TRBJ1-2; 8 bases line up with TRBD1. The germline V gene encodes CDR1 GTSNPN and CDR2 SVGIG (reference sequence). The CDR3 length is 15 residues. V dropped 1 base and J dropped 10; count of bases not matched to a gene: 14. Written as DNA, the CDR3 is TGTGCCTGGAGTGCACTATTCCGGACAGGGCGCGACTACACCTTC. The encoded protein is CAWSALFRTGRDYTF. The entire variable domain, with the rest obtained from reference TRBV30 and TRBJ1-2, is as follows: SQTIHQWPATLVQPVGSPLSLECTVEGTSNPNLYWYRQAAGRGLQLLFYSVGIGQISSEVPQNLSASRPQDRQFILSSKKLLLSDSGFYLCAWSALFRTGRDYTFGSGTRLTVV.